This T cell receptor (beta chain) is drawn from a study of cytomegalovirus exposure and HLA in healthy donors. It was with 60 Vbeta and 13 Jbeta primers that the PCR ran. Sequenced by immunoSEQ multiplex PCR; TCRdb stores in-frame clones only, minus some. The table includes roughly 250,000 clones, under 80% detected once. Study observations and caveats: An Asian-associated ancestry cluster reportedly showed fewer N-insertions than the approximately 660-donor mean in a later analysis.

This clone has a single count. Antigen: not known. Trimming removed 1 base at V and 1 base at J, with 16 bases between. Germline CDR1 SGDLS, CDR2 YYNGEE. This CDR3 spans 17 amino acids. The sequence was obtained from a female donor in good health and CMV-seronegative. The rearrangement joins TRBV9 to TRBJ2-3; TRBD2 might be the D (6 bases). Sequencing was done on a sample of PBMCs. The CDR3 DNA follows: TGTGCCAGCAGCGTATCCCCACTAGCAAGGGGCACAGATACGCAGTATTTT. This sequence encodes CASSVSPLARGTDTQYF.